The 4 T cell receptor beta chains presented below share a single source sample, sequenced in a study of shared clonotypes between healthy human individuals. Some clones are missing from TCRdb's copy, which holds only in-frame ones; the method was immunoSEQ multiplex PCR. The profile covers 470,000 or so clones, with roughly 80% appearing a single time and over 9.5% taken by the ten largest. Sequencing was carried out using PBMCs. The receptors were gathered from a woman between 40 and 50 years old in good health. Some clones in this sample may be carry-over from other donors' samples.

As concerns this clone: Other nucleotide sequences in the sample specify the same CDR3. The rearrangement uses TRBV6-5 and TRBJ1-5; no definite D call. Germline values: CDR1 MNHEY, CDR2 SVGAGI. Trimming removed 0 bases at V and 4 bases at J, with 7 bases between. This CDR3 has 14 residues. The CDR3 nucleotides are TGTGCCAGCAGTTACTCTCGGGGTAATCAGCCCCAGCATTTT. Protein sequence: CASSYSRGNQPQHF.

This clone has a single count. This chain uses TRBV2 with TRBJ2-3, with TRBD2 matching over 14 bases. Germline lookup yields CDR1 SNHLY and CDR2 FYNNEI. This CDR3 is built from 15 residues. J gave up 3 bases and V 8 bases, and 4 bases lay outside the gene matches. DNA for the CDR3: TGTGCCAGCGGGACTAGCGGGAGTCGAACAGATACGCAGTATTTT. Translation gives CASGTSGSRTDTQYF.

On this clone itself: This sequence is one base from a far larger clone and is likely a read error. The V call is TRBV7-2, the J call TRBJ2-2; D assignment may be TRBD1 or TRBD2 (6 bases each). Germline CDR1 reads SGHTA; CDR2 reads FQGNSA. The CDR3 is 16 residues long. The CDR3 sequence is CASSFTPTGSAGGLFF. The CDR3 coding sequence is TGTGCCAGCAGCTTCACACCAACAGGGTCGGCCGGGGGGCTGTTTTTT.

The chain has TRBV4-2 and TRBJ1-4; D unclear. Trimming cost V 0 bases and J 0 bases, with 5 bases left between them. CDR3 size: 15 residues. Per the germline V gene, CDR1 is LGHNA and CDR2 is YNFKEQ. DNA of the CDR3: TGTGCCAGCAGCCAAGATTTGGCAACTAATGAAAAACTGTTTTTT. Its protein is CASSQDLATNEKLFF.